What follows is one TCR beta chain and its context. This record belongs to a study of blood T cell repertoires in COVID-19. Study-wide context: Whether acute or convalescent, the COVID-19 samples came from the United States, Italy and Spain.

The CDR3 loop spans 17 amino acids. Germline lookup yields CDR1 MNHNY and CDR2 SVGAGI (reference sequence). Unmatched junction bases numbered 8, after V lost 6 bases and J lost 0 bases. Recruitment covered under 25 US areas and drew participants whose ages spanned 18 to 89 years. Recovered participants had two consecutive negative NP/OP PCR tests, healthcare professional clearance, or symptom resolution. In the original analysis: Amplification of reference gene primers was used by the study to estimate nucleated cell counts. Method: immunoSEQ multiplex PCR; TCRdb's copy keeps in-frame clones and lacks some. V, J and clone size are those of that table, while D and trimming were read from the DNA. The table records more than 300,000 clones, about four fifths of them present only once.

The chain couples TRBV6-6 to TRBJ1-4; TRBD1 matches 9 bases. Sequencing used PBMCs or T cells enriched from blood (not recorded which). The sequence came from a woman aged 45-59 years who had recovered from COVID-19. The CDR3 protein is CASSRGTGWATNEKLFF. In DNA, the CDR3 is TGTGCCAGCAGCCGAGGGACAGGGTGGGCAACTAATGAAAAACTGTTTTTT.